Following are 8 T cell receptor beta chains from one sample sequenced in a study of regulatory T cells in long-lasting Graves disease. Investigators prepared the TCR beta libraries by applying iRepertoire HTBI primers and Arm-PCR of CDR3 regions. From the multiplex PCR reads, TCRdb called clonotypes with MiXCR, one entry per CDR3 protein. The repertoire has under 500,000 distinct CDR3 sequences, approximately 16% of them found once; the top ten carry roughly 10%. The time point here: newly diagnosed GD, antithyroid drugs for less than 3 months. RNA isolated from PBMCs was used to make the TCR library. The same data also went into a second study, on T cells in Graves' hyperthyroidism and ophthalmopathy.

The sample in question was peripheral blood mononuclear cells (PBMCs), obtained at new diagnosis, from a patient treated with antithyroid drugs. Source of these receptors: a woman between 25 and 40 years old with Graves disease.

V and J are TRBV29-1 and TRBJ1-4; D not certain. This CDR3 contains 14 residues. In germline, CDR1 is SQVTM, CDR2 ANQGSEA. Trimming took off 4 bases at V and 8 bases at J, with 17 bases between the two ends. The CDR3 sequence: CSVGILEGSEKLFF. The CDR3 DNA reads as TGCAGCGTTGGGATTTTAGAAGGGTCGGAAAAACTGTTTTTT.

This clonotype was observed many times. J is TRBJ1-2 and V is TRBV6-1, with TRBD1 identical over 9 bases. This CDR3 has 18 residues. Germline lookup yields CDR1 MNHNS and CDR2 SASEGT. V dropped 6 bases and J dropped 2; count of bases not matched to a gene: 16. The CDR3, as DNA: TGTGCCAGCAGACCACCCGGGACAGGGCGCCCGGGGAACTATGGCTACACCTTC. Its translation: CASRPPGTGRPGNYGYTF.

The chain links TRBV5-1 to TRBJ1-1, with D perhaps TRBD1 (6 bases). The germline CDR1 and CDR2 sequences are SGHRS and YFSETQ. This CDR3 has 14 amino acids. V dropped 9 bases and J dropped 4 bases, with 19 bases sitting between them. The CDR3 here is CATVHPTGATEAFF. The CDR3 coding sequence is TGCGCCACCGTTCATCCGACAGGAGCCACTGAAGCTTTCTTT.

This clonotype was seen a few times. CDR3: CASSVDDRGSYNSPLHF. The DNA of the CDR3 is TGTGCCAGCAGCGTTGATGACAGGGGATCCTATAATTCACCCCTCCACTTT. The chain carries TRBV9 and TRBJ1-6, with 8 bases that match TRBD1. The V gene's germline CDR1 is SGDLS and CDR2 YYNGEE. V dropped 2 bases and J dropped 1; count of bases not matched to a gene: 5. The CDR3 covers 17 residues.

Ten or more counts support this clonotype. The chain couples TRBV3-1 to TRBJ2-2, with 7 bases aligning to TRBD1. Per the germline V gene, CDR1 is LGHDT and CDR2 is YNNKEL (reference sequence). The V and J ends lost 4 bases and 5 bases, in that order; junction bases with no gene match: 7. The CDR3 extends over 15 amino acids. The CDR3 nucleotides are TGTGCCAGCAGCCCCCCAGGGGGTTCTACCGGGGAGCTGTTTTTT. Amino acid sequence: CASSPPGGSTGELFF.

In its sample, this clonotype was seen many times. The V call is TRBV4-3, the J call TRBJ2-3; TRBD2 matches 12 bases. CDR1 LGHNA and CDR2 YSLEER come from the germline V gene. J gave up 4 bases and V 3 bases, and 8 bases lay outside the gene matches. The CDR3 is 17 residues long. Written as DNA, the CDR3 is TGCGCCAGCAGCCAGGAGACTAGCGGGAGCTGGGCAGATACGCAGTATTTT. It specifies CASSQETSGSWADTQYF.

This clonotype was recorded many times. This chain links TRBV3-1 with TRBJ2-7; tentative D call: TRBD2 (6 bases). The CDR3 is 15 amino acids. V was clipped by 0 bases and J by 2 bases, with 11 bases between them. Per germline, CDR1 LGHDT and CDR2 YNNKEL (reference sequence). The CDR3 loop reads CASSQDRLAPYEQYF. DNA of the CDR3: TGTGCCAGCAGCCAAGATCGGCTAGCGCCCTACGAGCAGTACTTC.

A note on this clonotype: This could be a read error, since a much larger clone is one nucleotide away. The chain uses TRBV27 and TRBJ1-1; D unclear. The germline V and J ends were trimmed by 6 bases and 0 bases, with 20 bases remaining between them. The germline CDR1 and CDR2 sequences are MNHEY and SMNVEV (reference sequence). The CDR3 is made up of 17 amino acids. CDR3 nucleotide sequence: TGTGCCAGCAGCTCAACCGGACGGGGAGTTGTGAACACTGAAGCTTTCTTT. Protein: CASSSTGRGVVNTEAFF.